These 9 T cell receptor beta chains originate from one sample sequenced in a study of CD8 T cells in ankylosing spondylitis. One entry per CDR3 protein results from TCRdb running MiXCR on the 5' RACE reads. This table has 220,000 or so distinct CDR3 sequences, about 10% appearing once. Input material: blood, either unsorted or a sorted T cell fraction (not recorded which). Every receptor here comes from a male donor with ankylosing spondylitis or in good health (not recorded which).

Note on this clonotype: Just one base apart from a much larger clone, this may be a read error. Here the CDR3 DNA reads TGTGCCAGCAGTCGTGGTGAACCAAGCGGCAATCAGCCCCAGCATTTT. Amino acid sequence: CASSRGEPSGNQPQHF. The chain combines TRBV27 with TRBJ1-5; D remains unclear. The germline CDR1 and CDR2 sequences are MNHEY and SMNVEV (reference sequence). This CDR3 comprises 16 residues. The germline V and J ends were trimmed by 5 bases and 2 bases, with 16 bases remaining between them.

This clonotype turned up a few times. Here the CDR3 reads CASSQDSRGPYGYTF. CDR3 sequence (DNA): TGTGCCAGCAGCCAAGATTCCAGGGGGCCCTATGGCTACACCTTC. The chain links TRBV3-1 to TRBJ1-2; 8 positions agree with TRBD1. Trimming removed 0 bases from V and 4 bases from J; junction bases left unmatched: 4. Germline assignment: CDR1 LGHDT and CDR2 YNNKEL (reference sequence). The CDR3 loop spans 15 amino acids.

This clonotype showed up just a few times. The chain has TRBV28 and TRBJ2-7; TRBD1 matches at 7 bases. V gave up 6 bases and J gave up 8 bases; unmatched junction bases: 10. The CDR3 spans 13 residues. Germline-derived CDR1 and CDR2 are MDHEN and SYDVKM. The CDR3 loop reads CASSPSTGSQQYF. The CDR3 nucleotides read TGTGCCAGCAGCCCGTCGACAGGGTCCCAGCAGTACTTC.

This clonotype was detected a few times. V gene TRBV18 combines with J gene TRBJ2-5, with D uncertain. Trimming left V 2 bases short and J 2 bases short, with 9 bases between. Germline V gene data show CDR1 as KGHSH and CDR2 as LQKENI. The CDR3 extends over 14 amino acids. This CDR3 is CASSPSQIQETQYF. In DNA, the CDR3 is TGTGCCAGCTCACCAAGTCAGATACAAGAGACCCAGTACTTC. The whole variable domain, filled in from reference TRBV18 and TRBJ2-5, reads NAGVMQNPRHLVRRRGQEARLRCSPMKGHSHVYWYRQLPEEGLKFMVYLQKENIIDESGMPKERFSAEFPKEGPSILRIQQVVRGDSAAYFCASSPSQIQETQYFGPGTRLLVL.

About this clonotype: A much bigger clone sits one base away, suggesting this may be a read error. V and J are TRBV7-2 and TRBJ2-4; D is possibly TRBD1 (6 bases). The CDR3 is 16 residues long. Germline CDR1 reads SGHTA; CDR2 reads FQGNSA. CDR3 nucleotide sequence: TGTGCCAGCAGCTCTCCAGGGGAGTCGGCCAAAATCATTCAGTACTTC. Its translation is CASSSPGESAKIIQYF.

This clonotype was seen many times. CDR3 sequence (DNA): TGCGCCAGCAGCTTGGGCGGAAGCGTTAATGAGCAGTTCTTC. Amino acids: CASSLGGSVNEQFF. The genes are TRBV5-1 and TRBJ2-1; D is unresolved. The germline CDR1 and CDR2 sequences are SGHRS and YFSETQ. The CDR3 loop spans 14 amino acids. V lost 0 bases and J lost 7, with 11 bases in between.

This clonotype appeared many times. The chain couples TRBV6-5 to TRBJ1-2; 7 bases agree with TRBD1. This CDR3 comprises 14 residues. Germline CDR1 and CDR2: MNHEY and SVGAGI. The J segment lost 2 bases and the V segment lost 2 bases, leaving 2 bases of the junction unmatched. CDR3 amino acids: CASSYGDSNYGYTF. The CDR3 region has the DNA TGTGCCAGCAGTTACGGGGACAGCAACTATGGCTACACCTTC.

V and J are TRBV20-1 and TRBJ2-1, with D perhaps matching TRBD2 (6 bases). V lost 6 bases and J 0 bases, leaving 12 bases between the germline ends. This CDR3 is built from 14 residues. From germline, CDR1 is DFQATT and CDR2 SNEGSKA (reference sequence). The CDR3 is CSAGGESSYNEQFF. For the CDR3, the DNA is TGCAGTGCCGGAGGGGAGAGCTCCTACAATGAGCAGTTCTTC.

This clonotype was recorded at least ten times. The genes are TRBV12-3 or TRBV12-4 and TRBJ2-1, with D tentatively TRBD2 (5 bases). The CDR3 is made up of 13 amino acids. Trimming took 3 bases from V and 6 from J, leaving 9 bases between them. This chain's CDR3 is CASSLRGINEQFF. Written as DNA, the CDR3 is TGTGCCAGCAGTTTGCGAGGGATCAATGAGCAGTTCTTC.